The entry below describes one T cell receptor beta chain. The CDR3 sequence is 13 residues long. V trimming: 2 bases; J trimming: 8 bases; junction bases outside the gene matches: 3. Per the germline V gene, CDR1 is SGHDT and CDR2 is YYEEEE. This sample was included in a study of blood T cell repertoires in COVID-19. Authors' processing steps: Counts of nucleated cells, estimated from reference gene primer amplification, were obtained. Libraries were prepared by immunoSEQ multiplex PCR; TCRdb keeps only in-frame clonotypes and omits some of them. That table supplies the V and J calls and clone size; D and trimming were determined from the DNA. The sample holds 250,000 to 350,000 clones; around 84% are singletons and the top ten take approximately 1.5%.

The TCR sequence derives from a human donor with COVID-19, enrolled during active disease. The donor label of this sample is uncertain. Sequencing was performed on peripheral blood. This sequence joins TRBV5-6 and TRBJ2-1; 8 bases match TRBD1. This chain's CDR3 is CASSFQGADEQFF. The DNA of the CDR3 is TGTGCCAGCAGCTTCCAGGGGGCGGATGAGCAGTTCTTC.